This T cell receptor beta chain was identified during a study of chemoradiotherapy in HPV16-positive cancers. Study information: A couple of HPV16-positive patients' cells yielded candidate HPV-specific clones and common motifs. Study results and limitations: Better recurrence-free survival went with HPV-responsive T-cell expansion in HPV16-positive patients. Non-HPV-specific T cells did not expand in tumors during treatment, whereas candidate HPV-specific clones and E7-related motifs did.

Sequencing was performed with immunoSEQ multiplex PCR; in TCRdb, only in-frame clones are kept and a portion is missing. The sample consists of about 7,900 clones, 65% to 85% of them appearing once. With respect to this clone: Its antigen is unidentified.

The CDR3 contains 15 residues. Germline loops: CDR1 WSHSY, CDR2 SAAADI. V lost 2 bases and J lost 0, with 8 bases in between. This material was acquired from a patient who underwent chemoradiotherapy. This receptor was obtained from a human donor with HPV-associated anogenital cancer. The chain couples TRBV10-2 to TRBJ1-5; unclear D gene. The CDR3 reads CASSEPTDSNQPQHF. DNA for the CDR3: TGCGCCAGCAGTGAGCCGACGGATAGCAATCAGCCCCAGCATTTT.